These 32 T cell receptor beta chains were all obtained from the same sample, sequenced in a study of T cells after posttransplantation cyclophosphamide. The method was immunoSEQ multiplex PCR; TCRdb's version includes in-frame clones alone and lacks a portion of them. The sample lists 35,000 to 45,000 clones, about 77% occurring once. Cyclophosphamide on days +3 and +4 followed busulfan-fludarabine conditioning and a marrow graft. The sample here was CD4+ T cells sorted from blood, taken just over 1,900 days after a stem cell transplant with posttransplant cyclophosphamide. These receptor sequences come from a female patient between 40 and 55 years old who received an allogeneic stem cell transplant from a related donor, was CMV-positive, and had no GVHD. Some T cells may arise from the graft donor.

This clone was counted between two and nine times. DNA of the CDR3: TGTGCCAGCAGCGCCACAGGGTGGGGAAACACCATATATTTT. Its translation is CASSATGWGNTIYF. The chain employs TRBV7-2 and TRBJ1-3; D might be TRBD1 (6 bases). CDR1 is SGHTA, CDR2 FQGNSA, per germline. CDR3 length: 14 amino acids. Trimming took off 5 bases at V and 4 bases at J, with 12 bases between the two ends.

This clone has a single count. J is TRBJ1-1 and V is TRBV7-8; D is perhaps TRBD1 (5 bases). This CDR3 has 14 residues. CDR1 SGHVS and CDR2 FQNEAQ come from the germline V gene. Trimming pared 5 bases from V and 6 bases from J, leaving 16 bases between. CDR3 amino acids: CASSPQAWGAEAFF. CDR3 DNA sequence: TGTGCCAGCAGCCCACAGGCTTGGGGGGCTGAAGCTTTCTTT.

The genes are TRBV10-3 and TRBJ2-1; the match to TRBD2 covers 11 bases. CDR3 size: 16 residues. Germline CDR1 reads ENHRY; CDR2 reads SYGVKD. The V gene end was trimmed by 4 bases and the J gene end by 7 bases; junction bases not matched to a gene: 9. This CDR3 reads CAISGITSGGGNEQFF. The CDR3 DNA is TGTGCCATCAGTGGGATTACTAGCGGGGGAGGAAATGAGCAGTTCTTC.

The V gene is TRBV14, the J gene TRBJ1-1; D is possibly TRBD1 (6 bases). The V gene lost 5 bases and the J gene lost 2 bases, with 15 bases spanning the gap. Germline V gene data show CDR1 as SGHDN and CDR2 as FVKESK. The CDR3 covers 15 residues. The DNA for the CDR3 is TGTGCCAGCAGCTGGCCCGGGACATTAAACACTGAAGCTTTCTTT. Encoded protein: CASSWPGTLNTEAFF.

The chain carries TRBV11-3 and TRBJ2-1; a weak D match, TRBD1 (5 bases). V was pared by 9 bases and J by 8 bases, with 14 bases between. This CDR3 has 12 residues. Germline CDR1 is SGHNT and CDR2 is YENEEA. In DNA form, the CDR3 reads TGTGCCAGTTCCCCAGGGAACTATGAGCAGTTCTTC. Protein: CASSPGNYEQFF.

The chain combines TRBV19 with TRBJ2-5; 13 bases agree with TRBD2. There are 17 residues in the CDR3. The junction had 7 bases not matched to a gene; V was cut back by 5 bases and J by 1 base. CDR1 LNHDA and CDR2 SQIVND come from the germline V gene (reference sequence). The CDR3: CASSFGLAGAFQETQYF. CDR3 DNA sequence: TGTGCCAGTAGTTTTGGACTAGCGGGGGCCTTCCAAGAGACCCAGTACTTC. The full variable domain, with the rest looked up from reference TRBV19 and TRBJ2-5, is DGGITQSPKYLFRKEGQNVTLSCEQNLNHDAMYWYRQDPGQGLRLIYYSQIVNDFQKGDIAEGYSVSREKKESFPLTVTSAQKNPTAFYLCASSFGLAGAFQETQYFGPGTRLLVL.

The V gene is TRBV29-1, the J gene TRBJ2-7, with 8 bases matching TRBD2. The germline V gene encodes CDR1 SQVTM and CDR2 ANQGSEA. The V and J ends lost 4 bases and 0 bases, in that order; junction bases with no gene match: 8. The CDR3 spans 15 residues. The CDR3 sequence is CSVGASGGFSYEQYF. The CDR3 bases are TGCAGCGTTGGGGCCAGCGGGGGATTCTCCTACGAGCAGTACTTC.

V usage is TRBV7-3 and J usage is TRBJ1-1, with D maybe TRBD1 (6 bases). Deletions cut 6 bases from V and 4 bases from J, with 21 bases between. From germline, CDR1 is SGHTA and CDR2 FQGTGA. The length of the CDR3 is 16 residues. CDR3 residues: CASSPIAGGAVTEAFF. The CDR3 nucleotides are TGTGCCAGCAGTCCGATCGCGGGGGGGGCGGTCACTGAAGCTTTCTTT.

The J gene is TRBJ1-6, the V gene TRBV2, with TRBD1 identical over 8 bases. CDR1 SNHLY and CDR2 FYNNEI come from the germline V gene. Trimming took 4 bases from V and 8 from J; bases not matched to a gene: 4. The CDR3 loop spans 14 amino acids. The CDR3: CASSVTGGDSPLHF. The DNA of the CDR3 is TGTGCCAGCAGTGTAACAGGGGGTGATTCACCCCTCCACTTT.

This clone was recorded a few times. The genes are TRBV21-1 and TRBJ2-7; the D call TRBD2 from the table was never checked on the DNA. TRBV21-1 is designated a pseudogene. The CDR3 extends over 11 amino acids. CDR3 loop: CASSKPREQYF. CDR3 coding DNA: TGTGCCAGCAGCAAACCCCGGGAGCAGTACTTC.

There are a few counts of this clone. V gene TRBV5-1 combines with J gene TRBJ2-1, with 8 bases identical to TRBD2. In germline, CDR1 is SGHRS, CDR2 YFSETQ. V gave up 0 bases and J gave up 10 bases; unmatched junction bases: 9. CDR3 size: 15 residues. The DNA of the CDR3 is TGCGCCAGCAGCTTGGGGCGGGGGGCACGGGGCGAGCAGTTCTTC. This codes for CASSLGRGARGEQFF.

The chain joins TRBV9 to TRBJ1-3, with 9 positions matching TRBD1. CDR3 size: 15 residues. V lost 4 bases to trimming and J lost 4 bases; unmatched junction nucleotides: 6. Germline V lookup: CDR1 SGDLS, CDR2 YYNGEE. DNA of the CDR3: TGTGCCAGCAGCCAAGAGGGGACAGGGGGAAACACCATATATTTT. This encodes CASSQEGTGGNTIYF.

The chain joins TRBV6-5 to TRBJ2-6; 7 nucleotides agree with TRBD2. The V gene's germline CDR1 is MNHEY and CDR2 SVGAGI. The J segment lost 3 bases and the V segment lost 2 bases, leaving 1 base of the junction unmatched. This CDR3 has 15 amino acids. The CDR3 is CASSYSGVGANVLTF. Here the CDR3 DNA reads TGTGCCAGCAGTTACAGCGGGGTTGGGGCCAACGTCCTGACTTTC.

J is TRBJ2-7 and V is TRBV4-3; TRBD2 matches at 7 bases. Germline V gives CDR1 LGHNA, CDR2 YSLEER. V lost 0 bases and J lost 6; bases outside the gene matches: 5. This CDR3 region has 14 residues. CDR3 DNA sequence: TGCGCCAGCAGCCAAGAACTAGCGACCTCCGAGCAGTACTTC. Protein: CASSQELATSEQYF.

This clone was counted only a few times. The chain couples TRBV9 to TRBJ2-2; D is perhaps TRBD1 (6 bases). Trimming pared 0 bases from V and 7 bases from J, leaving 7 bases between. CDR1 SGDLS and CDR2 YYNGEE come from the germline V gene. This CDR3 region has 13 residues. CDR3 protein: CASSVEGVGELFF. The DNA of the CDR3 is TGTGCCAGCAGCGTAGAGGGGGTCGGGGAGCTGTTTTTT.

The J gene is TRBJ1-5, the V gene TRBV18; TRBD1 matches 9 bases. The CDR3 contains 16 residues. From germline, CDR1 is KGHSH and CDR2 LQKENI. Germline trimming cut 2 bases from V and 6 bases from J; bases unmatched to any gene: 8. The CDR3 loop is CASSPSYGQGTQPQHF. In DNA, the CDR3 is TGTGCCAGCTCACCATCGTACGGACAGGGGACTCAGCCCCAGCATTTT.

This clone is a singleton in its sample. The chain is built from TRBV19 and TRBJ1-5, with a tentative D call TRBD1 (6 bases). This CDR3 has 15 residues. The V gene lost 3 bases and the J gene lost 1 base, with 10 bases spanning the gap. Germline V gene lookup returns CDR1 LNHDA and CDR2 SQIVND (reference sequence). CDR3 residues: CASSMGGASNQPQHF. The DNA of the CDR3 is TGTGCCAGTAGTATGGGGGGGGCGAGCAATCAGCCCCAGCATTTT.

As regards this clone: Other DNA sequences from this sample encode an identical CDR3 as well. The CDR3 protein is CASSIGPGQGSYEQYF. The CDR3 nucleotides are TGTGCCAGTAGTATTGGCCCGGGACAGGGGTCCTACGAGCAGTACTTC. The V and J genes are TRBV19 and TRBJ2-7; TRBD1 matches at 10 bases. The J segment lost 1 base and the V segment lost 3 bases, leaving 6 bases of the junction unmatched. The CDR3 loop spans 16 amino acids. Germline-derived CDR1 and CDR2 are LNHDA and SQIVND (reference sequence).

V usage is TRBV9 and J usage is TRBJ2-1; 8 bases fit TRBD2. The CDR3 is 20 amino acids. Losses at the gene ends were 4 bases for V and 1 base for J; bases not matched to a gene: 19. Germline V gene lookup returns CDR1 SGDLS and CDR2 YYNGEE. Written as DNA, the CDR3 is TGTGCCAGCAGCCCCCACGGGGGGACTAGGGCCCCGAAGTCCTACAATGAGCAGTTCTTC. This translates into CASSPHGGTRAPKSYNEQFF.

This rearrangement joins TRBV7-2 to TRBJ2-1; 7 bases match TRBD1. V lost 8 bases, J lost 1 base, and 8 bases stayed unmatched. Germline V gives CDR1 SGHTA, CDR2 FQGNSA. The CDR3 consists of 15 residues. CDR3 bases: TGTGCCAGCTCACCGACAGGGCCTTCCTACAATGAGCAGTTCTTC. It encodes CASSPTGPSYNEQFF. Combining the CDR3 with reference TRBV7-2 and TRBJ2-1 gives the whole variable domain GAGVSQSPSNKVTEKGKDVELRCDPISGHTALYWYRQSLGQGLEFLIYFQGNSAPDKSGLPSDRFSAERTGGSVSTLTIQRTQQEDSAVYLCASSPTGPSYNEQFFGPGTRLTVL.

The chain couples TRBV29-1 to TRBJ2-2; maybe TRBD2 (6 bases). The CDR3 covers 13 residues. The germline V gene has CDR1 SQVTM and CDR2 ANQGSEA. The V and J ends lost 7 bases and 1 base respectively, with 10 bases between them. In DNA form, the CDR3 reads TGCAGCGGGGACGGGGGGAACACCGGGGAGCTGTTTTTT. It specifies CSGDGGNTGELFF.

The chain joins TRBV28 to TRBJ2-7; D unclear. The V end lost 1 base, the J end lost 4 bases, and 11 bases lay between the germline ends. The CDR3 sequence is 14 residues long. Per the germline V gene, CDR1 is MDHEN and CDR2 is SYDVKM. The CDR3 here is CASSLSGNWYEQYF. The DNA for the CDR3 is TGTGCCAGCAGTTTATCCGGTAATTGGTACGAGCAGTACTTC.

The rearrangement joins TRBV19 to TRBJ1-4, with 8 bases identical to TRBD1. The CDR3 spans 12 residues. CDR1 LNHDA and CDR2 SQIVND come from the germline V gene (reference sequence). V gave up 4 bases and J gave up 8 bases; unmatched junction bases: 0. The CDR3 nucleotides read TGTGCCAGTAGTAACAGGGGGGAAAAACTGTTTTTT. Translated: CASSNRGEKLFF.

The sample holds one count of this clone. This chain joins TRBV15 and TRBJ1-1, with 9 bases lining up with TRBD1. The CDR3 is 23 amino acids. Germline CDR1 LNHNV, CDR2 YYDKDF (reference sequence). Unmatched junction bases numbered 26, after V lost 3 bases and J lost 0 bases. CDR3 nucleotides: TGTGCCACCAGCAGTCTACTCCCGGGACAGGGTGGACAATATGAGGGAATGAACACTGAAGCTTTCTTT. Its protein is CATSSLLPGQGGQYEGMNTEAFF. Full variable domain (missing parts from reference TRBV15 and TRBJ1-1): DAMVIQNPRYQVTQFGKPVTLSCSQTLNHNVMYWYQQKSSQAPKLLFHYYDKDFNNEADTPDNFQSRRPNTSFCFLDIRSPGLGDTAMYLCATSSLLPGQGGQYEGMNTEAFFGQGTRLTVV.

The chain couples TRBV27 to TRBJ2-2, with D possibly matching TRBD1 (6 bases). Trimming left V 4 bases short and J 4 bases short, with 13 bases between. The CDR3 spans 15 residues. Looked up from germline, CDR1 is MNHEY and CDR2 is SMNVEV (reference sequence). CDR3 sequence: CASSSTWTATGELFF. Written as DNA, the CDR3 is TGTGCCAGCAGTTCGACATGGACAGCCACCGGGGAGCTGTTTTTT.

The rearrangement links TRBV5-1 to TRBJ2-2; a possible D gene is TRBD1 (6 bases). Germline V gene sequence: CDR1 SGHRS, CDR2 YFSETQ. V lost 3 bases, J lost 4 bases, and 13 bases lay in between. The CDR3 is 15 amino acids. The CDR3 reads CASSSGGTITGELFF. The CDR3 DNA is TGCGCCAGCAGCTCCGGTGGGACAATCACCGGGGAGCTGTTTTTT.

Regarding this clone: The junction does not match germline at one end; this may be a read error. The V gene is TRBV7-7, the J gene TRBJ1-5; 11 bases agree with TRBD1. The CDR3 length is 17 residues. In germline, CDR1 is SSHAT, CDR2 FNYEAQ (reference sequence). The chain's CDR3 is CASSTTWDRGSVEPQHF. CDR3 bases: TGTGCTAGCAGCACGACCTGGGACAGGGGGTCAGTTGAGCCCCAGCATTTT.

This clone came up once. This rearrangement joins TRBV7-9 to TRBJ2-2; 7 nucleotides match TRBD1. CDR3 length: 15 amino acids. The germline gives CDR1 SEHNR, CDR2 FQNEAQ (reference sequence). Losses at the gene ends were 3 bases for V and 3 bases for J; bases not matched to a gene: 4. In DNA, the CDR3 is TGTGCCAGCAGCTTGCTTGACAGGGACACCGGGGAGCTGTTTTTT. It codes for CASSLLDRDTGELFF.

The chain joins TRBV19 to TRBJ2-3; D gene unclear. V lost 1 base and J lost 6, with 5 bases in between. The CDR3 sequence is 12 residues long. Germline CDR1 is LNHDA and CDR2 is SQIVND (reference sequence). CDR3 sequence (DNA): TGTGCCAGTAGTATAGGTCGGGATACGCAGTATTTT. Translation gives CASSIGRDTQYF.

The V and J genes are TRBV6-1 and TRBJ2-5, with 8 nucleotides matching TRBD1. Germline CDR1 is MNHNS and CDR2 is SASEGT. Trimming took 3 bases from V and 5 from J; bases not matched to a gene: 8. CDR3 size: 15 residues. DNA of the CDR3: TGTGCCAGCAGTGAGATAAGGACAGGGCTGGAGACCCAGTACTTC. Its protein is CASSEIRTGLETQYF.

The rearrangement uses TRBV5-6 and TRBJ2-5, with D possibly matching TRBD1 (5 bases). Germline V lookup: CDR1 SGHDT, CDR2 YYEEEE. V gave up 0 bases and J gave up 3 bases, with 9 bases separating them. The CDR3 runs to 14 residues. The CDR3 sequence is CASSLAGIEETQYF. In DNA, the CDR3 is TGTGCCAGCAGCTTGGCAGGGATCGAAGAGACCCAGTACTTC.

The V and J genes are TRBV5-4 and TRBJ2-1, with TRBD2 identical over 10 bases. Germline V gene sequence: CDR1 SGHNT, CDR2 YYREEE (reference sequence). J gave up 7 bases and V 4 bases, and 8 bases lay outside the gene matches. The CDR3 runs to 15 residues. The CDR3 nucleotides read TGTGCCAGCAGCCCTCCAGCGGGGGGGCGAAATGAGCAGTTCTTC. Its translation: CASSPPAGGRNEQFF.